A single sample is the source of the 17 T cell receptor beta chains below, sequenced in a study of PD-L1 blockade in urothelial cancer. Sample time point: peripheral blood 6 weeks after treatment start. Here immunoSEQ multiplex PCR was the method, and the copy in TCRdb shows in-frame clones only, minus some. The sample holds around 80,000 clones, more than 85% seen once. Specimen: PBMCs, collected around atezolizumab (anti-PD-L1) treatment. The receptors were gathered from a woman of 80 years or more with urothelial cancer.

The chain has TRBV2 and TRBJ1-5; TRBD1 matches 9 bases. Germline assignment: CDR1 SNHLY and CDR2 FYNNEI. The CDR3 has 15 amino acids. Trimming at V came to 1 base and at J to 2 bases, leaving 0 bases not matched to a gene. The CDR3 here is CASSEGTGGNQPQHF. The CDR3 DNA reads TGTGCCAGCAGTGAAGGGACAGGGGGCAATCAGCCCCAGCATTTT.

V usage is TRBV27 and J usage is TRBJ2-1, with TRBD2 identical over 7 bases. The CDR3 runs to 14 residues. Losses at the gene ends were 6 bases for V and 4 bases for J; bases not matched to a gene: 6. Germline-derived CDR1 and CDR2 are MNHEY and SMNVEV (reference sequence). CDR3 nucleotides: TGTGCCAGCAGGGCCGCTAGCGGATACAATGAGCAGTTCTTC. This gives the protein CASRAASGYNEQFF.

V is TRBV30 and J is TRBJ2-5, with TRBD2 matching 8 bases. Unmatched junction bases numbered 6, after V lost 1 base and J lost 5 bases. The CDR3 contains 14 residues. CDR1 and CDR2 (germline): GTSNPN, SVGIG (reference sequence). In DNA form, the CDR3 reads TGTGCCTGGAGTGCACATTCGGGGGGGGAGACCCAGTACTTC. Encoded protein: CAWSAHSGGETQYF.

The chain recombines TRBV9 with TRBJ2-1; D might be TRBD1 (6 bases). The CDR3 totals 16 residues. V was clipped by 4 bases and J by 4 bases, with 18 bases between them. Germline V gene data show CDR1 as SGDLS and CDR2 as YYNGEE. DNA of the CDR3: TGTGCCAGCAGCACCAGGGACGGGACAAGTTACAATGAGCAGTTCTTC. It specifies CASSTRDGTSYNEQFF.

This chain joins TRBV27 and TRBJ2-2; 8 nucleotides match TRBD2. CDR3 length: 16 amino acids. With 0 bases clipped from V and 3 bases from J, the junction kept 3 bases outside the gene matches. Germline V gene data show CDR1 as MNHEY and CDR2 as SMNVEV (reference sequence). The CDR3 bases are TGTGCCAGCAGTTTATCCAGGCGGGGGGACACCGGGGAGCTGTTTTTT. Its translation is CASSLSRRGDTGELFF.

This chain connects TRBV28 to TRBJ2-7, with D maybe TRBD2 (5 bases). Germline V lookup: CDR1 MDHEN, CDR2 SYDVKM. V dropped 5 bases and J dropped 3 bases, with 14 bases sitting between them. The CDR3 runs to 14 residues. The CDR3 sequence is CASSLGIGGYEQYF. The CDR3 DNA follows: TGTGCCAGCAGTCTCGGGATAGGTGGCTACGAGCAGTACTTC.

The chain recombines TRBV29-1 with TRBJ2-3; 8 nucleotides agree with TRBD2. V shed 4 bases and J 7 bases; nucleotides not matched to a gene: 7. Per germline, CDR1 SQVTM and CDR2 ANQGSEA. The CDR3 covers 13 residues. CDR3 bases: TGCAGCGTTGGGCCAGGACTAGCCTATACGCAGTATTTT. Its protein product is CSVGPGLAYTQYF.

The chain has TRBV28 and TRBJ1-2; possible D gene TRBD1, 6 bases. The V end was cut by 2 bases, the J end by 6 bases, with 19 bases between. Germline-derived CDR1 and CDR2 are MDHEN and SYDVKM. CDR3 size: 16 residues. The CDR3 DNA sequence: TGTGCCAGCAGTTTAATATTGCAGGGGATTTCCCATGGCTACACCTTC. Translation: CASSLILQGISHGYTF.

This chain links TRBV5-1 with TRBJ2-1; 9 nucleotides line up with TRBD2. Trimming at V came to 4 bases and at J to 7 bases, leaving 12 bases not matched to a gene. This CDR3 region has 16 residues. CDR1 and CDR2 (germline): SGHRS, YFSETQ. The CDR3 nucleotides are TGCGCCAGCAGCGCTGGGGGGCTAGCGGGACTTAATGAGCAGTTCTTC. Encoded protein: CASSAGGLAGLNEQFF. Variable domain in full (rest from reference TRBV5-1 and TRBJ2-1): KAGVTQTPRYLIKTRGQQVTLSCSPISGHRSVSWYQQTPGQGLQFLFEYFSETQRNKGNFPGRFSGRQFSNSRSEMNVSTLELGDSALYLCASSAGGLAGLNEQFFGPGTRLTVL.

The chain carries TRBV6-1 and TRBJ1-3; no clear D gene. V shed 5 bases and J shed 1 base, with 12 bases lying between them. This CDR3 is 15 amino acids long. Germline CDR1 and CDR2: MNHNS and SASEGT. The CDR3 sequence: CASSTGPNSGNTIYF. DNA for the CDR3: TGTGCCAGCAGTACGGGTCCAAATTCTGGAAACACCATATATTTT.

For the CDR3, the DNA is TGTGCCAGCAGTAAGACAGGAAACGAGCAGTACTTC. Translating it yields CASSKTGNEQYF. The chain joins TRBV6-1 to TRBJ2-7; D is possibly TRBD1 (6 bases). The CDR3 runs 12 residues. The germline V gene has CDR1 MNHNS and CDR2 SASEGT. Deletions cut 5 bases from V and 5 bases from J, with 10 bases between.

V is TRBV5-1 and J is TRBJ2-5; 9 nucleotides line up with TRBD1. The germline gives CDR1 SGHRS, CDR2 YFSETQ. V shed 4 bases and J 3 bases; nucleotides not matched to a gene: 7. CDR3 length: 15 residues. CDR3 DNA sequence: TGCGCCAGCAGCCGACTGGGGGACAGGGAAGAGACCCAGTACTTC. Its protein is CASSRLGDREETQYF.

CDR3 DNA: TGTGCCAGCAGCGTAGCGGCCCAGGAAAACACTGAAGCTTTCTTT. It codes for CASSVAAQENTEAFF. The V gene is TRBV9, the J gene TRBJ1-1; D unclear. Germline CDR1 reads SGDLS; CDR2 reads YYNGEE. CDR3 length: 15 amino acids. The V and J ends lost 0 bases and 2 bases respectively, with 11 bases between them.

The chain uses TRBV7-8 and TRBJ2-4; D is perhaps TRBD1 (7 bases). Trimming shortened V by 2 bases and J by 1 base, and 15 bases separated the two germline ends. The CDR3 is 17 amino acids. Germline assignment: CDR1 SGHVS and CDR2 FQNEAQ. CDR3 in DNA: TGTGCCAGCAGCTTAACCGCCCAGGGGGGTGCCAAAAACATTCAGTACTTC. It codes for CASSLTAQGGAKNIQYF. The complete variable domain, with remaining parts taken from reference TRBV7-8 and TRBJ2-4, reads GAGVSQSPRYKVAKRGQDVALRCDPISGHVSLFWYQQALGQGPEFLTYFQNEAQLDKSGLPSDRFFAERPEGSVSTLKIQRTQQEDSAVYLCASSLTAQGGAKNIQYFGAGTRLSVL.

This clone is a singleton in its sample. V is TRBV15 and J is TRBJ1-2, with 9 bases aligning to TRBD1. Germline CDR1 LNHNV, CDR2 YYDKDF (reference sequence). V lost 0 bases and J lost 3; bases outside the gene matches: 5. This CDR3 contains 16 residues. For the CDR3, the DNA is TGTGCCACCAGCAGAGATCTTACAGGGGGCGACTATGGCTACACCTTC. This translates into CATSRDLTGGDYGYTF.

This chain joins TRBV7-9 and TRBJ1-1; no definite D call. CDR1 is SEHNR and CDR2 is FQNEAQ in the germline V gene (reference sequence). The CDR3 is made up of 13 amino acids. Between the trimmed V and J ends, which lost 3 bases and 10 bases, there was a span of 15 bases. The DNA for the CDR3 is TGTGCCAGCAGCTTCCAGGCGGGGATCCCAGCTTTCTTT. Its translation: CASSFQAGIPAFF.

V and J are TRBV28 and TRBJ1-1, with a tentative D call TRBD1 (5 bases). The CDR3 is 13 amino acids. Trimming shortened V by 6 bases and J by 1 base, and 9 bases separated the two germline ends. Germline CDR1 is MDHEN and CDR2 is SYDVKM. DNA for the CDR3: TGTGCCAGCAGCCACACAGGGAACACTGAAGCTTTCTTT. Translated, it gives CASSHTGNTEAFF.